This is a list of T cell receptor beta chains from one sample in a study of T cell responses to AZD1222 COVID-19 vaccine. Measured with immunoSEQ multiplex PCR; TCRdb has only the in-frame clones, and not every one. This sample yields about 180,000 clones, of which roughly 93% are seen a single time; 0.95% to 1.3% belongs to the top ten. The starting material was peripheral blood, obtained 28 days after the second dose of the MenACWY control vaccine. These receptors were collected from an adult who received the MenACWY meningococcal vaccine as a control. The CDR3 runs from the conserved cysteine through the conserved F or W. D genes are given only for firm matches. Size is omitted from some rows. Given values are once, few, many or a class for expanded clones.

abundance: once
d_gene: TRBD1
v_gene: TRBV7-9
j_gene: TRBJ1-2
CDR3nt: TGTGCCAGCAGCTTAGGTACAGGGGGGATAGGCTACACCTTC
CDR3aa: CASSLGTGGIGYTF

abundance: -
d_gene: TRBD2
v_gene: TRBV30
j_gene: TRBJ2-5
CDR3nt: TGTGCCTGGGGGACTAGCTCGGAGACCCAGTACTTC
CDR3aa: CAWGTSSETQYF

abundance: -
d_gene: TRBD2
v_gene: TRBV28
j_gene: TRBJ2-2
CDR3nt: TGTGCCAGCCTAGCGGGGAACACCGGGGAGCTGTTTTTT
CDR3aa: CASLAGNTGELFF

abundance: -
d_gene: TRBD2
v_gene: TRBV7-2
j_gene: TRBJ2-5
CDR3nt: TGTGCCAGCAGCTTGGGGGGACTATTTCAAGAGACCCAGTACTTC
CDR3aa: CASSLGGLFQETQYF

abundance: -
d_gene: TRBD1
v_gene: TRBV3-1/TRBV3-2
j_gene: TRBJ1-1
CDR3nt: TGTGCCAGCAGCCTACAGGGGGCGAACACTGAAGCTTTCTTT
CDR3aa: CASSLQGANTEAFF

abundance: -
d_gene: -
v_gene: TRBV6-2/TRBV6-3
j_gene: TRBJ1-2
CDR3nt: TGTGCCAGCAGTTACGGCGGTGGGATCAGGGGACTCTATGGCTACACCTTC
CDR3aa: CASSYGGGIRGLYGYTF

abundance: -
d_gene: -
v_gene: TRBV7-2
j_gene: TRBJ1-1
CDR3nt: TGTGCCAGCAGCTTAGTAAGCGCGGCTGAAGCTTTCTTT
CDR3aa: CASSLVSAAEAFF

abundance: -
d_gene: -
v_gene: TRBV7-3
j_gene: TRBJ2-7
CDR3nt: TGTGCCAGCAGCCCACAGGGGGGGGCCGTCTACGAGCAGTACTTC
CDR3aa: CASSPQGGAVYEQYF

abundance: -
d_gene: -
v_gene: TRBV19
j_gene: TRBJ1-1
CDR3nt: TGTGCCAGTAGACGACGGACAGACTCGATCGCTGAAGCTTTCTTT
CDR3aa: CASRRRTDSIAEAFF

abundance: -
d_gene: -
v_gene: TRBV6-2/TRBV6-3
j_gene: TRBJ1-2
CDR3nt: TGTGCCAGCAGTCGCGGTGCGTGGGACCGGAGCTATGGCTACACCTTC
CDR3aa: CASSRGAWDRSYGYTF

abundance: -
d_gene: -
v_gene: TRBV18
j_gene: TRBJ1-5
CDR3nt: TGTGCCAGCTCAGAGGTGGGGTTGTCCCAGCATTTT
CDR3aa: CASSEVGLSQHF

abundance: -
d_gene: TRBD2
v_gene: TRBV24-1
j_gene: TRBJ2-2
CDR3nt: TGTGCCACCAGTGATCCGGGGAGGGACGGGGAGCTGTTTTTT
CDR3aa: CATSDPGRDGELFF

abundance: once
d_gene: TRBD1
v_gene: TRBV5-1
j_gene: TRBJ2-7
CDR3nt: TGCGCCAGCAGCTTGGAACAGGGGGCGAACGAGCAGTACTTC
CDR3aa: CASSLEQGANEQYF

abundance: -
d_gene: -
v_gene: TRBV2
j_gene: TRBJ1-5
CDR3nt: TGTGCCAGCAGTCTGGACCCAGGCGGGCAGCCCCAGCATTTT
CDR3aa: CASSLDPGGQPQHF

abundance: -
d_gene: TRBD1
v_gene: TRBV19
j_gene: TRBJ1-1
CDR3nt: TGTGCCAGTAGTACTTTGGGACAGGGTTTCTCTGAAGCTTTCTTT
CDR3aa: CASSTLGQGFSEAFF

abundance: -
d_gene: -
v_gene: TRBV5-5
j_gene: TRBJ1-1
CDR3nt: TGTGCCAGCAGCCGTTGGACCGGGACGGATGGCACTGAAGCTTTCTTT
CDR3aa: CASSRWTGTDGTEAFF

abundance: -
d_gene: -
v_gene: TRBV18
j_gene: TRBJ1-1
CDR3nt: TGTGCCAGCTCACGGGGCCCCAACACTGAAGCTTTCTTT
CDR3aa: CASSRGPNTEAFF

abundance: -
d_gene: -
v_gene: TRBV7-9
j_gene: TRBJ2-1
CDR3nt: TGTGCCAGCAGAGGGGGGAGCTCCTACAATGAGCAGTTCTTC
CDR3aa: CASRGGSSYNEQFF

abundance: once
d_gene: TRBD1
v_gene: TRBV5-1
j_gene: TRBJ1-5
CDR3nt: TGCGCCAGCAGCCGGACCGGACAGGGGAATCAGCCCCAGCATTTT
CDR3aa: CASSRTGQGNQPQHF

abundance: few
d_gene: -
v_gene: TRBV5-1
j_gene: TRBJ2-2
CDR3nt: TGCGCCAGCAGCTTGGCTGGGGGGAACACCGGGGAGCTGTTTTTT
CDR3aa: CASSLAGGNTGELFF

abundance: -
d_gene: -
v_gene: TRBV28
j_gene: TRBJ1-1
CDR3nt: TGTGCCAGCAGTTTAAGTGGGGGCAGTAGGGAAGCTTTCTTT
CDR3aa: CASSLSGGSREAFF

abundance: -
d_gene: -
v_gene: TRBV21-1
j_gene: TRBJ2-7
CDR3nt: TGTGCCAGCAGCAAAGGACATAAATATGTCTACGAGCAGTACTTC
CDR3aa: CASSKGHKYVYEQYF

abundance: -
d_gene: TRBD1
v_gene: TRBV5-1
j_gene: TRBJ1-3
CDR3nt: TGCGCCAGCAGCTATGGGACAGGACAGGGTGGAAACACCATATATTTT
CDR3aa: CASSYGTGQGGNTIYF

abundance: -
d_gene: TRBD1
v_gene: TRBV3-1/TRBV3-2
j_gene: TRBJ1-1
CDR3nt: TGTGCCAGCAGCCAAGAAACAGGGGTAGGGCGCACTGAAGCTTTCTTT
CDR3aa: CASSQETGVGRTEAFF

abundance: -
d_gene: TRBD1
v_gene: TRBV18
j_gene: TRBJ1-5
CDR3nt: TGTGCCAGCTCACGGACAGGGATTCAGCCCCAGCATTTT
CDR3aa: CASSRTGIQPQHF